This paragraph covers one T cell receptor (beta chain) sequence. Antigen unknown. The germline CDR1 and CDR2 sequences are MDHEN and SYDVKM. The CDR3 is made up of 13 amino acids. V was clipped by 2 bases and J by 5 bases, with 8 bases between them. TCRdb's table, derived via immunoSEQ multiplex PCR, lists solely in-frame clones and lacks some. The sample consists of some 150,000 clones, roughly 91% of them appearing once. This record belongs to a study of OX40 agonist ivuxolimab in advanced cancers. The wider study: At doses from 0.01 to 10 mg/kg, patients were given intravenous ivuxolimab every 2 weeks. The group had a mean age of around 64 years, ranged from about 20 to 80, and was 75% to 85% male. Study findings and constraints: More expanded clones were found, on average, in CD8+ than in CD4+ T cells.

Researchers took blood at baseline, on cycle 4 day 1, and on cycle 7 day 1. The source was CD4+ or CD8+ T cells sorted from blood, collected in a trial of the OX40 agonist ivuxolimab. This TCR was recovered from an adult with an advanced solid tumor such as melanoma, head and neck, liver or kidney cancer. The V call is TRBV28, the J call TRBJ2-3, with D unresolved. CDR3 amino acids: CASSLGPRDTQYF. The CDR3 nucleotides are TGTGCCAGCAGTTTAGGACCTCGAGATACGCAGTATTTT.